Below, 14 T cell receptor beta chains from the same sample are listed, as sequenced in a study of shared clonotypes between healthy human individuals. The table came from immunoSEQ multiplex PCR; TCRdb's copy has only in-frame clones and leaves some out. The sample shows fewer than 1.6 million clones, 98% of them seen only once. Sequenced input: naive CD4+ T cells sorted from blood. The subset was: CD45RA+ positively selected. These receptor sequences come from a man in his thirties or forties in good health.

The chain links TRBV7-9 to TRBJ2-3, with 9 nucleotides matching TRBD1. Trimming cost V 7 bases and J 3 bases; bases outside gene matches: 8. CDR3 size: 15 residues. The germline V gene has CDR1 SEHNR and CDR2 FQNEAQ (reference sequence). The DNA of the CDR3 is TGTGCCAGCACCCTAGACAGGGGGGTTACAGATACGCAGTATTTT. It specifies CASTLDRGVTDTQYF.

This chain connects TRBV5-1 to TRBJ2-3, with a tentative D call TRBD2 (6 bases). The CDR3 sequence is 14 residues long. V was clipped by 4 bases and J by 0 bases, with 9 bases between them. Per germline, CDR1 SGHRS and CDR2 YFSETQ. The CDR3 is CASSHSGSTDTQYF. The CDR3 DNA sequence: TGCGCCAGCAGCCATAGCGGAAGCACAGATACGCAGTATTTT.

This chain uses TRBV6-6 with TRBJ2-2; TRBD2 agrees at 7 bases. CDR3 length: 15 residues. In germline, CDR1 is MNHNY, CDR2 SVGAGI (reference sequence). V lost 5 bases, J lost 6 bases, and 9 bases stayed unmatched. CDR3 residues: CASSRAGEAAGELFF. CDR3 DNA: TGTGCCAGCAGTCGTGCGGGAGAAGCGGCCGGGGAGCTGTTTTTT.

This clone was found once. The chain has TRBV7-2 and TRBJ2-2; no clear D. CDR3 length equals 12 residues. Trimming removed 2 bases from V and 10 bases from J, with 8 bases in between. Germline-derived CDR1 and CDR2 are SGHTA and FQGNSA. The CDR3 bases are TGTGCCAGCAGCTTAACCACAGTGGAGCTGTTTTTT. The encoded protein is CASSLTTVELFF. Full variable domain (remainder filled in from reference TRBV7-2 and TRBJ2-2): GAGVSQSPSNKVTEKGKDVELRCDPISGHTALYWYRQSLGQGLEFLIYFQGNSAPDKSGLPSDRFSAERTGGSVSTLTIQRTQQEDSAVYLCASSLTTVELFFGEGSRLTVL.

This chain connects TRBV9 to TRBJ1-2; D is uncertain. The CDR3 totals 14 residues. The ends were cut back, 3 bases at V and 2 bases at J, with 11 bases in the middle. In germline, CDR1 is SGDLS, CDR2 YYNGEE. The DNA of the CDR3 is TGTGCCAGCAGCGCTTCCCGGCGGAACTATGGCTACACCTTC. It codes for CASSASRRNYGYTF.

The chain links TRBV10-3 to TRBJ1-5; a possible D gene is TRBD1 (5 bases). Germline values: CDR1 ENHRY, CDR2 SYGVKD. V was pared by 7 bases and J by 1 base, with 8 bases between. CDR3 length equals 13 residues. CDR3 sequence (DNA): TGTGCCATCAAGGCAGGGAGCAATCAGCCCCAGCATTTT. Protein: CAIKAGSNQPQHF.

The chain couples TRBV9 to TRBJ2-3; 8 bases are shared with TRBD2. The CDR3 covers 20 residues. Germline trimming cut 0 bases from V and 5 bases from J; bases unmatched to any gene: 20. Germline V lookup: CDR1 SGDLS, CDR2 YYNGEE. Written as DNA, the CDR3 is TGTGCCAGCAGCGTAGAGGGAAGCAGTAAGACTAGCGCGACCCTAGATACGCAGTATTTT. Encoded protein: CASSVEGSSKTSATLDTQYF.

About this clone: Within the sample, other DNA sequences also encode this same CDR3. The CDR3 region is CASSPTGGRETQYF. The CDR3 bases are TGTGCCAGCTCACCTACAGGGGGCCGAGAGACCCAGTACTTC. V is TRBV18 and J is TRBJ2-5; 9 positions match TRBD1. The germline V gene has CDR1 KGHSH and CDR2 LQKENI. The ends lost 3 bases at V and 4 bases at J; junction bases unmatched: 3. The CDR3 spans 14 residues.

The chain employs TRBV15 and TRBJ1-5, with D uncertain. CDR1 LNHNV and CDR2 YYDKDF come from the germline V gene (reference sequence). The CDR3 length is 16 residues. V was cut by 0 bases and J by 0 bases, with 9 bases left in between. The DNA for the CDR3 is TGTGCCACCAGCAGAGATGATCGGCGTAGCAATCAGCCCCAGCATTTT. It encodes CATSRDDRRSNQPQHF.

CDR3 amino acids: CASSLVLNEQFF. CDR3 DNA sequence: TGCGCCAGCAGCTTGGTGTTAAATGAGCAGTTCTTC. V usage is TRBV5-1 and J usage is TRBJ2-1; D remains ambiguous. The CDR3 runs to 12 residues. Germline-derived CDR1 and CDR2 are SGHRS and YFSETQ. V was pared by 0 bases and J by 7 bases, with 5 bases between.

In regard to this clone: Other DNA sequences in the same sample also yield this CDR3. The chain is built from TRBV28 and TRBJ2-7; D possibly matches TRBD1 or TRBD2 (5 bases each). Trimming removed 2 bases at V and 2 bases at J, with 7 bases between. Germline V gene lookup returns CDR1 MDHEN and CDR2 SYDVKM. CDR3 length equals 13 residues. The CDR3 region has the DNA TGTGCCAGCAGTTTACCGGGGCCCTACGAGCAGTACTTC. This sequence encodes CASSLPGPYEQYF.

This chain uses TRBV5-1 with TRBJ2-2, with TRBD2 identical over 11 bases. The CDR3 is made up of 17 amino acids. Trimming took 0 bases from V and 2 from J; bases not matched to a gene: 3. Germline lookup yields CDR1 SGHRS and CDR2 YFSETQ. As DNA, the CDR3 is TGCGCCAGCAGCTTGGATCGACTAGCGGGAAACACCGGGGAGCTGTTTTTT. It yields the protein CASSLDRLAGNTGELFF.

The chain is built from TRBV30 and TRBJ2-1, with unresolved D. This CDR3 comprises 12 residues. With 2 bases removed from V and 8 bases from J, the gap between germline ends came to 10 bases. Germline V CDR1 and CDR2: GTSNPN, SVGIG (reference sequence). Here the CDR3 reads CAWSPGVHEQFF. The CDR3 DNA reads as TGTGCCTGGAGTCCTGGGGTCCATGAGCAGTTCTTC.

The chain employs TRBV7-2 and TRBJ1-2, with TRBD1 matching over 9 bases. Germline CDR1 reads SGHTA; CDR2 reads FQGNSA. The CDR3 covers 14 residues. V was clipped by 6 bases and J by 7 bases; unmatched bases: 9. CDR3 DNA: TGTGCCAGCAGTCTTTGGGACAGGGACGGTGGCTACACCTTC. This gives the protein CASSLWDRDGGYTF.